The rows below give T cell receptor beta chains drawn from one sample of a study of blood T cell repertoires in COVID-19. Data came from immunoSEQ multiplex PCR; TCRdb stores just in-frame clones and leaves some out. The sample has 55,000 to 85,000 clones; 90% are singletons. Sequences were obtained from peripheral blood. The source of these receptors is a woman younger than 30 with acute or convalescent COVID-19. CDR3s include the opening cysteine and the closing phenylalanine or tryptophan. The order of the fields is clone size, D gene, J gene, V gene, CDR3 protein, CDR3 DNA. A D gene is named only where the DNA matches it firmly. Expanded clones are given a class, and other clones once, few, many or no size at all.

size: NA; D: NA; J: TRBJ2-5; V: TRBV14; CDR3: CASSQGPQYQGGQETQYF; DNA: TGTGCCAGCAGCCAAGGACCCCAATATCAGGGGGGCCAAGAGACCCAGTACTTC
size: NA; D: TRBD1; J: TRBJ1-2; V: TRBV10-3; CDR3: CAITAGGNYGYTF; DNA: TGTGCCATCACCGCAGGGGGAAACTATGGCTACACCTTC
size: NA; D: NA; J: TRBJ1-2; V: TRBV5-1; CDR3: CASSFESSGGYTF; DNA: TGCGCCAGCAGCTTTGAATCGAGCGGAGGCTACACCTTC
size: NA; D: NA; J: TRBJ1-1; V: TRBV10-3; CDR3: CAISEQQNTEAFF; DNA: TGTGCCATCAGTGAACAACAAAACACTGAAGCTTTCTTT
size: NA; D: NA; J: TRBJ1-2; V: TRBV29-1; CDR3: CSASGGVGGYTF; DNA: TGCAGCGCTTCAGGCGGGGTAGGTGGCTACACCTTC
size: NA; D: NA; J: TRBJ2-2; V: TRBV5-4; CDR3: CASSSTPNRAGNTGELFF; DNA: TGTGCCAGCAGCTCCACACCAAACAGGGCGGGTAACACCGGGGAGCTGTTTTTT
size: once; D: NA; J: TRBJ1-1; V: TRBV11-2; CDR3: CASSLGIRGAVTEAFF; DNA: TGTGCCAGCAGCTTAGGCATCAGGGGCGCCGTGACTGAAGCTTTCTTT
size: NA; D: TRBD1; J: TRBJ1-1; V: TRBV7-9; CDR3: CASSQDRVGAEAFF; DNA: TGTGCCAGCAGCCAGGACAGGGTTGGGGCTGAAGCTTTCTTT
size: NA; D: NA; J: TRBJ1-6; V: TRBV6-5; CDR3: CASSYTTSADSPLHF; DNA: TGTGCCAGCAGTTACACTACGTCGGCCGATTCACCCCTCCACTTT
size: NA; D: NA; J: TRBJ1-1; V: TRBV5-1; CDR3: CASSLFGMNTEAFF; DNA: TGCGCCAGCAGCTTGTTCGGGATGAACACTGAAGCTTTCTTT
size: NA; D: TRBD1; J: TRBJ2-1; V: TRBV5-6; CDR3: CAGSDRGRNEQFF; DNA: TGTGCCGGCTCGGACAGGGGGCGTAATGAGCAGTTCTTC
size: NA; D: TRBD1; J: TRBJ2-4; V: TRBV30; CDR3: CAWSEAGGKNIQYF; DNA: TGTGCCTGGAGTGAGGCAGGGGGCAAAAACATTCAGTACTTC
size: NA; D: NA; J: TRBJ1-1; V: TRBV27; CDR3: CASSFSRGTEAFF; DNA: TGTGCCAGCAGTTTCTCCAGAGGCACTGAAGCTTTCTTT
size: NA; D: TRBD1; J: TRBJ2-2; V: TRBV7-2; CDR3: CASSSPDRAGELFF; DNA: TGTGCCAGCAGCTCGCCGGACAGGGCCGGGGAGCTGTTTTTT
size: NA; D: NA; J: TRBJ2-5; V: TRBV15; CDR3: CATSRDRGGETQYF; DNA: TGTGCCACCAGCAGAGATCGTGGAGGGGAGACCCAGTACTTC
size: NA; D: NA; J: TRBJ1-6; V: TRBV7-9; CDR3: CASSLVVGRDRAYNSPLHF; DNA: TGTGCCAGCAGCTTAGTAGTAGGGAGGGACCGTGCCTATAATTCACCCCTCCACTTT
size: NA; D: TRBD2; J: TRBJ2-3; V: TRBV27; CDR3: CASTPGTSGGRGTDTQYF; DNA: TGTGCCAGCACTCCAGGGACTAGCGGGGGTAGGGGCACAGATACGCAGTATTTT
size: NA; D: TRBD1; J: TRBJ1-2; V: TRBV6-5; CDR3: CASSYFRTGQDYGYTF; DNA: TGTGCCAGCAGTTACTTTCGGACAGGTCAGGACTATGGCTACACCTTC
size: NA; D: TRBD2; J: TRBJ2-1; V: TRBV18; CDR3: CASSPGAGAFNEQFF; DNA: TGTGCCAGCTCACCAGGAGCGGGGGCGTTCAATGAGCAGTTCTTC
size: NA; D: TRBD1; J: TRBJ1-1; V: TRBV6-6; CDR3: CASSYAGQDEAFF; DNA: TGTGCCAGCAGTTACGCGGGACAGGATGAAGCTTTCTTT
size: NA; D: TRBD1; J: TRBJ1-1; V: TRBV4-1; CDR3: CASSPGTASVAFF; DNA: TGCGCCAGCAGCCCCGGGACAGCTAGCGTAGCTTTCTTT
size: once; D: TRBD1; J: TRBJ1-1; V: TRBV11-2; CDR3: CASSFPSGTGGPNTEAFF; DNA: TGTGCCAGCAGCTTCCCGAGTGGGACAGGGGGCCCGAACACTGAAGCTTTCTTT